This is a list of T cell receptor beta chains from one sample in a study of blood T cell repertoires in COVID-19. Sequencing was performed with immunoSEQ multiplex PCR; in TCRdb, only in-frame clones are kept and a portion is missing. This table has about 220,000 clones, 84% appearing once. The sample consisted of peripheral blood. The origin of the receptors is a man in his thirties or forties with active or convalescent COVID-19. Each CDR3 is given with its conserved first and last residue. A D gene is named only where the DNA matches it firmly. The size field is filled for only some rows; it gives once, few, many or a size class.

v_call,d_call,cdr3_length,clone_size,j_call,cdr3_nt,cdr3_aa
TRBV27,TRBD2,15,NA,TRBJ2-4,TGTGCCAGCAGTCCGGCCGGGACTAGAAGAGACATTCAGTACTTC,CASSPAGTRRDIQYF
TRBV30,NA,13,few,TRBJ1-3,TGTGCCTGGACGGTCCGGCGGGGCAACACCATATATTTT,CAWTVRRGNTIYF
TRBV19,TRBD1,17,NA,TRBJ1-5,TGTGCCAGTATGAAGACCCAGGGGGCTTTGGGGGGTCAGCCCCAGCATTTT,CASMKTQGALGGQPQHF
TRBV7-2,TRBD1,14,NA,TRBJ1-2,TGTGCCAGCAGCCAGCCCGGGACAGGGTTTGGCTACACCTTC,CASSQPGTGFGYTF
TRBV4-3,NA,15,NA,TRBJ1-4,TGCGCCAGCAGCCGGTCTGAGGGGGTTAATGAAAAACTGTTTTTT,CASSRSEGVNEKLFF
TRBV6-5,NA,13,NA,TRBJ1-3,TGTGCCAGCAAACTACCCGGTTTGGACACCATATATTTT,CASKLPGLDTIYF
TRBV19,NA,14,NA,TRBJ1-1,TGTGCCAGTAGTATCAGACAGTTGAACACTGAAGCTTTCTTT,CASSIRQLNTEAFF
TRBV3-1/TRBV3-2,TRBD1,14,NA,TRBJ2-1,TGTGCCAGCAGCCACCGGGACAGGGGTAATGAGCAGTTCTTC,CASSHRDRGNEQFF
TRBV7-2,TRBD1,17,few,TRBJ1-4,TGTGCCAGCAGCTTATGGGGACAGGGGGCTGTTAATGAAAAACTGTTTTTT,CASSLWGQGAVNEKLFF
TRBV30,NA,12,NA,TRBJ2-7,TGTGCCTGGAGTTCAATGCAGGGCGAGCAGTACTTC,CAWSSMQGEQYF
TRBV27,NA,14,NA,TRBJ2-5,TGTGCCAGCAGTTCGCACAGGTCTAAAGAGACCCAGTACTTC,CASSSHRSKETQYF
TRBV5-1,NA,12,NA,TRBJ2-7,TGCGCCAGCAGCTTGGATCTAGACGAGCAGTACTTC,CASSLDLDEQYF
TRBV15,NA,15,NA,TRBJ1-2,TGTGCCACCAGCAGAGATTGGGGGGAAGGCTATGGCTACACCTTC,CATSRDWGEGYGYTF
TRBV10-3,TRBD1,13,NA,TRBJ2-5,TGTGCCATCAGTGAGGGACAGGGAAAGACCCAGTACTTC,CAISEGQGKTQYF
TRBV10-3,TRBD1,15,NA,TRBJ1-2,TGTGCCATCAGTATGCCGGGACAGGGGAACTATGGCTACACCTTC,CAISMPGQGNYGYTF
TRBV3-1/TRBV3-2,NA,11,NA,TRBJ2-1,TGTGCCAGCAGCCAAGACAGGCTAACGTTCTTC,CASSQDRLTFF
TRBV25-1,TRBD1,16,NA,TRBJ1-2,TGTGCCAGCAGTGAATATCAACCAGGGGGCTTCGACGGCTACACCTTC,CASSEYQPGGFDGYTF
TRBV11-2,TRBD1,15,NA,TRBJ2-2,TGTGCCAGCAGTTGGGACAGAATCAACACCGGGGAGCTGTTTTTT,CASSWDRINTGELFF
TRBV9,TRBD1,12,NA,TRBJ1-2,TGTGCCAGCAAGGGCAGGGGGCAAGGCTACACCTTC,CASKGRGQGYTF
TRBV24-1,NA,13,NA,TRBJ1-2,TGTGCCACCTCGGACAGAGCTAACTATGGCTACACCTTC,CATSDRANYGYTF
TRBV10-3,TRBD1,17,NA,TRBJ2-3,TGTGCCATCAGTGAGTCGAGCGGGACAGGGGGGACAGATACGCAGTATTTT,CAISESSGTGGTDTQYF
TRBV2,NA,15,NA,TRBJ2-1,TGTGCCAGCAGGGGAGGGGGAGGGCCCAACAATGAGCAGTTCTTC,CASRGGGGPNNEQFF
TRBV7-2,TRBD2,18,NA,TRBJ2-5,TGTGCCAGCAGCGCGCCGGCCTTTAGCGGGAACCCCCAAGAGACCCAGTACTTC,CASSAPAFSGNPQETQYF
TRBV25-1,NA,14,NA,TRBJ1-1,TGTGCCAGCAGTGGTTATCTACCGAACACTGAAGCTTTCTTT,CASSGYLPNTEAFF
TRBV28,TRBD1,12,NA,TRBJ1-2,TGTGCCCACGCGGACAGGCGATATGGCTACACCTTC,CAHADRRYGYTF
TRBV12-3/TRBV12-4,NA,13,NA,TRBJ1-1,TGTGCCAGCAGTTTTACAGTGAACACTGAAGCTTTCTTT,CASSFTVNTEAFF
TRBV2,NA,13,once,TRBJ1-1,TGTGCCCCAAAGCGGGAGGGATACACTGAAGCTTTCTTT,CAPKREGYTEAFF
TRBV5-6,TRBD1,17,NA,TRBJ1-2,TGTGCCAGCAGCTCGACACTCGGGACAGCTCGTACCTATGGCTACACCTTC,CASSSTLGTARTYGYTF
TRBV12-3/TRBV12-4,NA,11,NA,TRBJ1-5,TGTGCCAGCAGTTTCGGGCAGCCCCAGCATTTT,CASSFGQPQHF
TRBV18,NA,15,NA,TRBJ2-3,TGTGCTAGCTCACCGGGAAAAGGGGTGAGGGATACGCAGTATTTT,CASSPGKGVRDTQYF
TRBV4-1,NA,17,NA,TRBJ1-5,TGCGCCAGCAGCCCGGGGGGAGCACGACAGACGGGGCAGCCCCAGCATTTT,CASSPGGARQTGQPQHF
TRBV6-4,NA,14,NA,TRBJ2-1,TGTGCCAGCAGCGGGAGCTCTCAGTGGGGTGAGCAGTTCTTC,CASSGSSQWGEQFF
TRBV28,NA,13,NA,TRBJ2-7,TGTGCCAGCAGCCCGGAGGGAACCTACGAGCAGTACTTC,CASSPEGTYEQYF
TRBV5-4,TRBD1,15,few,TRBJ1-1,TGTGCCAGCATAGCACGGGACAGGGCCCACACTGAAGCTTTCTTT,CASIARDRAHTEAFF
TRBV4-1,NA,14,NA,TRBJ2-2,TGCGCCAGCAGCCAAGAGAGCGGTACCGGGGAGCTGTTTTTT,CASSQESGTGELFF
TRBV4-3,TRBD2,16,NA,TRBJ2-1,TGCGCCAGCAGCCAAGATCACGGGGGGGCCTACAATGAGCAGTTCTTC,CASSQDHGGAYNEQFF
TRBV28,TRBD2,15,NA,TRBJ2-5,TGTGCCAGCAGTTTGGGGGGAGGGAGAACGGAGACCCAGTACTTC,CASSLGGGRTETQYF
TRBV6-5,TRBD1,12,NA,TRBJ1-2,TGTGCCAGCATGAGACAGGGTTATGGCTACACCTTC,CASMRQGYGYTF
TRBV6-5,TRBD1,13,once,TRBJ1-2,TGTGCCAGCAATTCCGGGACAGGGCATGGCTACACCTTC,CASNSGTGHGYTF
TRBV14,NA,13,NA,TRBJ1-2,TGTGCCAGCAGCCAAGTGGCAGGGTTTGGCTACACCTTC,CASSQVAGFGYTF
TRBV19,TRBD1,13,NA,TRBJ1-4,TGTGCCAGTTCGGGACAGACTAATGAAAAACTGTTTTTT,CASSGQTNEKLFF
TRBV11-2,NA,20,many,TRBJ1-4,TGTGCCAGCAGCTTAGACCCCACAGGAAATCTCGCTGCAACTAATGAAAAACTGTTTTTT,CASSLDPTGNLAATNEKLFF
TRBV7-2,TRBD1,15,NA,TRBJ1-5,TGTGCCAGCAGCTTAGAAGGGGGCCGTGTTCAGCCCCAGCATTTT,CASSLEGGRVQPQHF
TRBV6-5,TRBD1,15,NA,TRBJ2-7,TGTGCCAGCAGTTACTCCGGGACAGGACCCTACGAGCAGTACTTC,CASSYSGTGPYEQYF
TRBV6-5,TRBD2,15,NA,TRBJ2-7,TGTGCCAGCAGTTCCCGGCGGGAGTCCATATACGAGCAGTACTTC,CASSSRRESIYEQYF
TRBV12-5,NA,12,NA,TRBJ1-1,TGTGCTAGTGGTTTGGGCCGAGGTGAAGCTTTCTTT,CASGLGRGEAFF
TRBV3-1/TRBV3-2,NA,14,NA,TRBJ2-1,TGTGCCAGCAGCCAAGAGGCTGCCTACAATGAGCAGTTCTTC,CASSQEAAYNEQFF
TRBV15,NA,15,NA,TRBJ2-5,TGTGCCACCAGCAGAGCGGGGGGCCCCCAAGAGACCCAGTACTTC,CATSRAGGPQETQYF
TRBV27,TRBD2,16,NA,TRBJ2-3,TGTGCCAGCAGGCGTAATGTGGCGGGAGCCACAGATACGCAGTATTTT,CASRRNVAGATDTQYF
TRBV5-8,NA,15,NA,TRBJ1-1,TGTGCCAGCAGCCCCAGGTCTCGTATGAACACTGAAGCTTTCTTT,CASSPRSRMNTEAFF
TRBV12-3/TRBV12-4,NA,13,NA,TRBJ2-5,TGTGCCAGCAGAGCCCTGTACCAAGAGACCCAGTACTTC,CASRALYQETQYF
TRBV11-2,NA,13,NA,TRBJ2-2,TGTGCCAGCAGACGAGTGAGCACCGGGGAGCTGTTTTTT,CASRRVSTGELFF
TRBV9,TRBD1,15,NA,TRBJ1-3,TGTGCCAGCAGCTTCACAGGGGGCTCTGGAAACACCATATATTTT,CASSFTGGSGNTIYF
TRBV11-2,NA,15,NA,TRBJ1-5,TGTGCCAGCAGCCCTCAACCGGCAGGGGCCCAGCCCCAGCATTTT,CASSPQPAGAQPQHF
TRBV28,NA,17,NA,TRBJ1-2,TGTGCCAGCAGTTTTCCCCTCGACGGGACTTATAACTATGGCTACACCTTC,CASSFPLDGTYNYGYTF
TRBV29-1,NA,11,NA,TRBJ2-7,TGCAGCGTTGCACAGAACTACGAGCAGTACTTC,CSVAQNYEQYF
TRBV4-1,TRBD2,16,NA,TRBJ2-5,TGCGCCAGCAGCCGATTTAGACTAGCGGGAGAGGAGACCCAGTACTTC,CASSRFRLAGEETQYF
TRBV12-3/TRBV12-4,NA,12,NA,TRBJ2-5,TGTGCCAGCAGTTTAGAGGGGGAGACCCAGTACTTC,CASSLEGETQYF
TRBV3-1/TRBV3-2,NA,13,NA,TRBJ2-1,TGTGCCAGCAGCACGATCTACGACAATGAGCAGTTCTTC,CASSTIYDNEQFF
TRBV11-2,TRBD1,15,NA,TRBJ1-5,TGTGCCAGCAGCGAAGGTGGGACAGGGAACCAGCCCCAGCATTTT,CASSEGGTGNQPQHF